This TCR beta chain was observed in a study of cytomegalovirus exposure and HLA in healthy donors. The PCR was carried out with 60 Vbeta primers and 13 Jbeta primers. Produced via immunoSEQ multiplex PCR; TCRdb's table is partial and in-frame only. The repertoire holds 100,000 to 150,000 clones, with less than 80% as singletons. The CDR3 is 15 amino acids. Germline V CDR1 and CDR2: LNHDA, SQIVND (reference sequence). V dropped 4 bases and J dropped 6; count of bases not matched to a gene: 3. The J gene is TRBJ2-2, the V gene TRBV19; 12 bases map to TRBD1. Sequenced material: PBMCs. The TCR comes from a woman aged 45 to 65 in good health and CMV-seronegative. CDR3 nucleotide sequence: TGTGCCAGTAGTACCGGGACAGGGGGCCCCGGGGAGCTGTTTTTT. Its translation: CASSTGTGGPGELFF. The full variable domain, with the rest looked up from reference TRBV19 and TRBJ2-2, is DGGITQSPKYLFRKEGQNVTLSCEQNLNHDAMYWYRQDPGQGLRLIYYSQIVNDFQKGDIAEGYSVSREKKESFPLTVTSAQKNPTAFYLCASSTGTGGPGELFFGEGSRLTVL.